This T cell receptor beta chain originates from a study of blood T cells in healthy people across ages. A second PCR, run for roughly 7 to 11 cycles, used a sample-barcoded 5' primer plus a J-beta primer mix. TCRdb ran MiXCR on the 5' RACE reads and lists one entry per CDR3 protein. Seen here are around 650,000 distinct CDR3 sequences, over 40% observed once, and the top ten hold about 32%. This CDR3 comprises 15 residues. Trimming took 0 bases from V and 10 from J, leaving 14 bases between them. Germline V gene data show CDR1 as SGDLS and CDR2 as YYNGEE. This clonotype was seen repeatedly, ten times or more.

The specimen was blood. The rearrangement links TRBV9 to TRBJ1-6; D gene unclear. The clonotype was recovered from a man older than 75 in good health. The CDR3 coding sequence is TGTGCCAGCAGCGTAGAATGGACCGGGCGGTCACCCCTCCACTTT. It is translated as CASSVEWTGRSPLHF.